Listed below are T cell receptor beta chains from one sample, sequenced in a study of cytomegalovirus exposure and HLA in healthy donors. Sequencing was performed with immunoSEQ multiplex PCR; in TCRdb, only in-frame clones are kept and a portion is missing. The table lists under 150,000 clones, 76% of them singletons. Source material: PBMCs. Source of these receptors: a man younger than 30 in good health and CMV-seronegative. Each CDR3 is given with its conserved first and last residue. The D gene is left open where the match is weak. Some rows have no size entry. The others give once, few or many, or a class for an expanded clone.

v_call	clone_size	d_call	j_call	cdr3_length	cdr3_nt	cdr3_aa
TRBV4-1	.	.	TRBJ2-3	12	TGCGCCAGCAGCCAAGATTCGGATACGCAGTATTTT	CASSQDSDTQYF
TRBV11-2	.	.	TRBJ1-6	17	TGTGCCAGCAACGGGGGGGTAGAGGACTCCTATAATTCACCCCTCCACTTT	CASNGGVEDSYNSPLHF
TRBV2	few	.	TRBJ1-2	14	TGTGCCAGCAGAACCGGGAACGCTAACTATGGCTACACCTTC	CASRTGNANYGYTF
TRBV2	.	TRBD1	TRBJ1-2	17	TGTGCCAGCAGTTTAGAAAACAGGGGGAGCGTTGGCTATGGCTACACCTTC	CASSLENRGSVGYGYTF
TRBV7-9	.	TRBD2	TRBJ2-5	16	TGTGCCAGCAGCTTACGCGCGGGGGGGGTCCAAGAGACCCAGTACTTC	CASSLRAGGVQETQYF
TRBV4-1	many	.	TRBJ1-1	15	TGCGCCAGCAGCCAAGGGTGGGGCGAGAACACTGAAGCTTTCTTT	CASSQGWGENTEAFF
TRBV28	.	.	TRBJ2-1	15	TGTGCCAGCAGTTCAGCGACTTTCTCCTACAATGAGCAGTTCTTC	CASSSATFSYNEQFF
TRBV25-1	.	TRBD2	TRBJ2-2	18	TGTGCCAGCAGTGCCCGTCCCGGGACTAGCGGAACCACCGGGGAGCTGTTTTTT	CASSARPGTSGTTGELFF
TRBV5-5	.	TRBD1	TRBJ1-6	15	TGTGCCAGCAGCGGGTTTACAGGGGCCAATTCACCCCTCCACTTT	CASSGFTGANSPLHF
TRBV19	.	TRBD2	TRBJ2-7	14	TGTGCCAGTAGTATAGGACTAGCGGGCTACGAGCAGTACTTC	CASSIGLAGYEQYF
TRBV5-1	.	.	TRBJ1-1	13	TGCGCCAGCAGCTTGGTGGGGCTCCCTGAAGCTTTCTTT	CASSLVGLPEAFF
TRBV7-9	.	.	TRBJ2-3	14	TGTGCCAGCGGATTCACAGGGTTCACAGATACGCAGTATTTT	CASGFTGFTDTQYF
TRBV11-3	.	TRBD1	TRBJ2-7	15	TGTGCCAGCAGCTTGTTGCCGGGACAGGGCTACGAGCAGTACTTC	CASSLLPGQGYEQYF
TRBV7-9	.	TRBD1	TRBJ2-7	14	TGTGCCAGCAGCTTAAGCGGGACAGGGGTCGAGCAGTACTTC	CASSLSGTGVEQYF
TRBV9	once	TRBD1	TRBJ2-7	16	TGTGCCAGCAGCGAGGCATCCGGGACAGCCTCCTACGAGCAGTACTTC	CASSEASGTASYEQYF
TRBV13	.	TRBD1	TRBJ2-3	16	TGTGCCAGCAGCCATACCCTCGGACAGGGATGGGATACGCAGTATTTT	CASSHTLGQGWDTQYF